A single sample is the source of the 14 T cell receptor beta chains below, sequenced in a study of T cells in Graves' hyperthyroidism and ophthalmopathy. RNA transcripts served as the template for amplifying TCR beta CDR3 regions. Researchers ran a first-round RT-PCR on the TCR CDR3 using the HTBI primer set. Each CDR3 protein is one row after TCRdb ran MiXCR on the multiplex PCR reads. Of about 500,000 distinct CDR3 sequences listed, roughly 15% are singletons. The sample comprised blood. These receptors came from a woman aged 25 to 39 with Graves' ophthalmopathy.

The sample holds a few counts of this clonotype. The chain is built from TRBV27 and TRBJ2-7, with 9 bases lining up with TRBD2. The CDR3 is 15 amino acids. With 0 bases clipped from V and 3 bases from J, the junction kept 3 bases outside the gene matches. Germline V gene data show CDR1 as MNHEY and CDR2 as SMNVEV (reference sequence). CDR3 in amino acids: CASSLSASGIYEQYF. In DNA form, the CDR3 reads TGTGCCAGCAGTTTATCGGCTAGCGGGATCTACGAGCAGTACTTC.

A note on this clonotype: The junction departs from germline at one end; a sequencing error may be responsible. The V and J genes are TRBV19 and TRBJ1-3; D gene unclear. The CDR3 consists of 15 residues. Per the germline V gene, CDR1 is LNHDA and CDR2 is SQIVND (reference sequence). The CDR3 region has the DNA TGTGCCAGTAGTAAGGCGGGCACGGCTGGAAACACCATGTATTTT. Translation gives CASSKAGTAGNTMYF.

The table lists this clonotype with many counts. The chain employs TRBV28 and TRBJ1-1; no reliable D call. This CDR3 is 10 amino acids long. Germline V gene data show CDR1 as MDHEN and CDR2 as SYDVKM. The CDR3 region is CALGNTEAFF. In DNA form, the CDR3 reads TGTGCGCTAGGGAACACTGAAGCTTTCTTT.

There are many counts of this clonotype. The chain employs TRBV30 and TRBJ2-1; 7 bases are a match to TRBD2. V lost 8 bases, J lost 14 bases, and 18 bases stayed unmatched. Per the germline V gene, CDR1 is GTSNPN and CDR2 is SVGIG (reference sequence). This CDR3 is built from 13 residues. The chain's CDR3 is CALQGAGALLKFF. CDR3 nucleotide sequence: TGTGCCCTTCAGGGCGCGGGAGCCCTCCTGAAGTTCTTC. The variable domain in full, with the rest retrieved from reference TRBV30 and TRBJ2-1, is SQTIHQWPATLVQPVGSPLSLECTVEGTSNPNLYWYRQAAGRGLQLLFYSVGIGQISSEVPQNLSASRPQDRQFILSSKKLLLSDSGFYLCALQGAGALLKFFGPGTRLTVL.

There are many counts of this clonotype. The chain uses TRBV4-3 and TRBJ1-1; TRBD1 aligns across 9 bases. The V gene end was trimmed by 6 bases and the J gene end by 6 bases; junction bases not matched to a gene: 11. This CDR3 is built from 15 residues. Germline V gives CDR1 LGHNA, CDR2 YSLEER. As DNA, the CDR3 is TGCGCCAGCAGGCGTGGGGACAGGGAAGTGGCTGAAGCTTTCTTT. The encoded protein is CASRRGDREVAEAFF.

The chain carries TRBV28 and TRBJ2-1; 7 positions match TRBD2. Germline V gene lookup returns CDR1 MDHEN and CDR2 SYDVKM. The junction had 13 bases not matched to a gene; V was cut back by 2 bases and J by 0 bases. CDR3 size: 19 residues. In nucleotides, the CDR3 is TGTGCCAGCAGTTTAGGGGGGGGAGGTGCGGACTACTCCTACAATGAGCAGTTCTTC. Its translation is CASSLGGGGADYSYNEQFF.

The sample holds a few counts of this clonotype. This rearrangement joins TRBV15 to TRBJ2-1, with TRBD2 matching 7 bases. From germline, CDR1 is LNHNV and CDR2 YYDKDF (reference sequence). The V and J ends lost 5 bases and 8 bases, in that order; junction bases with no gene match: 15. CDR3 length: 16 amino acids. The CDR3 region is CATSSRLAEPADEQFF. The CDR3 DNA reads TGTGCCACCAGCTCCCGCCTAGCGGAACCTGCCGATGAGCAGTTCTTC. Full variable domain (missing parts from reference TRBV15 and TRBJ2-1): DAMVIQNPRYQVTQFGKPVTLSCSQTLNHNVMYWYQQKSSQAPKLLFHYYDKDFNNEADTPDNFQSRRPNTSFCFLDIRSPGLGDTAMYLCATSSRLAEPADEQFFGPGTRLTVL.

Ten or more counts support this clonotype. Here the CDR3 DNA reads TGCGCCAGCAGCCAAGATCAGGGTTGGACTGAAGCTTTCTTT. Its protein is CASSQDQGWTEAFF. The genes are TRBV4-3 and TRBJ1-1; the D gene is possibly TRBD1 (5 bases). The germline CDR1 and CDR2 sequences are LGHNA and YSLEER. Trimming took off 0 bases at V and 5 bases at J, with 10 bases between the two ends. The CDR3 loop spans 14 amino acids.

This chain connects TRBV5-4 to TRBJ2-7; a possible D gene is TRBD2 (7 bases). V was trimmed by 4 bases and J by 0 bases, leaving 14 bases between them. The germline V gene has CDR1 SGHNT and CDR2 YYREEE (reference sequence). The CDR3 runs 15 residues. CDR3 residues: CASSPAAGASYEQYF. The CDR3 coding sequence is TGTGCCAGCAGCCCGGCGGCGGGGGCCTCCTACGAGCAGTACTTC.

There are a few counts of this clonotype. This chain joins TRBV27 and TRBJ2-1; D call uncertain. CDR1 is MNHEY, CDR2 SMNVEV, per germline (reference sequence). The CDR3 totals 14 residues. Deletions cut 6 bases from V and 6 bases from J, with 15 bases between. CDR3 loop: CASSASNFPNEQFF. For the CDR3, the DNA is TGTGCCAGCAGCGCCTCTAACTTTCCCAATGAGCAGTTCTTC.

This clonotype came up many times. The rearrangement links TRBV20-1 to TRBJ1-5; no clear D. CDR1 DFQATT and CDR2 SNEGSKA come from the germline V gene (reference sequence). CDR3 length: 15 amino acids. V was shortened by 5 bases and J by 3 bases, with 17 bases between the two germline ends. CDR3 DNA sequence: TGCAGTGCTCGCCCCGGAGGGTTGGTCAATCAGCCCCAGCATTTT. It yields the protein CSARPGGLVNQPQHF.

This rearrangement joins TRBV6-1 to TRBJ2-7; the D gene could be TRBD1 or TRBD2 (5 bases each). CDR1 is MNHNS and CDR2 is SASEGT in the germline V gene. The germline V and J ends were trimmed by 10 bases and 2 bases, with 15 bases remaining between them. CDR3 length: 13 amino acids. CDR3 residues: CATKRGSAYEQYF. The DNA for the CDR3 is TGTGCCACCAAGAGGGGCAGCGCCTACGAGCAGTACTTC.

This clonotype was counted ten times or more. J is TRBJ1-5 and V is TRBV18; no firm D call. Germline lookup yields CDR1 KGHSH and CDR2 LQKENI. V lost 5 bases to trimming and J lost 6 bases, with 14 bases between them. This CDR3 has 14 residues. The CDR3 DNA follows: TGTGCCAGCTCAGTTGACGAGGTTCCTCAGCCCCAGCATTTT. Protein sequence: CASSVDEVPQPQHF.

This clonotype was seen a handful of times. The chain combines TRBV20-1 with TRBJ2-1, with no clear D. V dropped 6 bases and J dropped 10 bases, with 13 bases sitting between them. The CDR3 runs to 11 residues. Germline CDR1 and CDR2: DFQATT and SNEGSKA (reference sequence). CDR3 amino acids: CSAPWVEEQFF. CDR3 nucleotides: TGCAGTGCCCCCTGGGTGGAAGAGCAGTTCTTC.